This T cell receptor (beta chain) is from a study of shared clonotypes between healthy human individuals (dated by TCRdb to the early 2020s). About the investigation overall: Three men and two women, aged 18 to 49 years, made up the cohort. Leukapheresis yielded between about 0.94 and 9.5 billion PBMCs per donor. The study deeply sequenced blood TCR repertoires of five healthy adults to estimate repertoire size and the extent of clonotype sharing between individuals. Libraries were prepared and TCR repertoires were sequenced by different laboratories using diverse techniques, in order to increase sequencing depth and limit assay-specific biases.

The donors were healthy, HIV-negative adults with no recently reported acute infections or vaccinations. All donors were Caucasian adults living in Nashville, Tennessee, USA. For unsorted samples, roughly 86 million PBMCs were counted and genomic DNA was extracted with the QIAamp DNA Blood Mini kit. Blood was collected by leukapheresis, and PBMCs were isolated by Ficoll-Histopaque density gradient centrifugation and then cryopreserved in liquid nitrogen vapor phase. TCR CDR3 regions were amplified from genomic DNA by multiplex PCR using the deep immunoSEQ assay. Genomic DNA extracted from each cell subset was distributed evenly over all wells of several immunoSEQ 96-well plates, and each plate served as one replicate. For unsorted PBMC, each replicate PCR was loaded with approximately 300 ng genomic DNA, equivalent to tens of thousands of T cell genomes. Unsorted PBMC genomic DNA was sequenced across ten immunoSEQ deep assay plates. The purified libraries were quantified using a Qubit 3.0 fluorometer, sized with a Bioanalyzer 2100, and then quantified again using the KAPA Library Quantification kit. A separate single-read 150-cycle Illumina NextSeq 550 flow cell was used to sequence each immunoSEQ 96-well plate. As for the authors' bioinformatics: Because the immunoSEQ output held only junctional sequences and lacked quality scores, the filtering could not match the filtering applied to full-length reads. Sequences were annotated with PyIR, a Python wrapper for IgBLAST v1.9, using IMGT germline references to assign V/J genes and CDR3. Reads were removed for weak V/J assignments (E-value above 1e-6), missing CDR3, stop codons, out-of-frame junctions, or ambiguous translated residues. A V3J clonotype was defined by an identical inferred V gene, J gene, and CDR3 amino acid sequence. To compute the percentage overlap between repertoires, the number of shared unique clonotypes was divided by the size of the smaller repertoire. Three approaches were used to assess repertoire richness: RTK rarefaction, the Chao1 estimator, and Recon v2.1 estimates of unobserved clonotypes. The immuneACCESS repertoire file appears here via TCRdb, limited to in-frame rearrangements. These files lack a portion of the clones; in checked studies, under half of the deficit traces to unresolved V genes, and the cause of the others is not known. D and trimming come from the DNA, and the V and J calls and clone size come from that table. The sample includes around 450,000 clones, with 75% to 85% observed a single time. Approximately 13% of the sample is in the top ten clones.

As for this clone: No cognate antigen has been identified for it. The input lacks base qualities; no much larger clone sits a single base away.

Overall study results and their limits: Only blood was sampled, and tissue TCR repertoires likely differ from those in blood. Because the study included a small number of donors, the genetic and exposure-history diversity represented was limited. Based on pairwise subsampling, the degree of clonotype sharing among donors was expected to be affected by sequencing depth.

Measured from the cysteine to the phenylalanine, the CDR3 is 13 residues long. Only the CDR3 part of the read is kept: 39 bases, read in frame from the first base. V is cut back by 3 bases and J by 5 bases, with 3 bases in the junction unmatched. CDR1 and CDR2 are read off the germline V gene as SGDLS and YYNGEE. This receptor chain uses TRBV9 and TRBJ2-7, with 9 junctional bases fitting TRBD1. This clonotype originated in a woman between 40 and 50 years old in good health. Some clones in this sample may be carry-over from other donors' samples. The material sequenced was PBMCs. CDR3 protein: CASSGTGVNEQYF. The DNA is TGTGCCAGCAGCGGGACAGGGGTTAACGAGCAGTACTTC.